These T cell receptor beta chains were read from a single sample in a study of cytomegalovirus exposure and HLA in healthy donors. TCRdb's table, derived via immunoSEQ multiplex PCR, lists solely in-frame clones and lacks some. Of 150,000 to 200,000 clones listed, around 80% were seen once; the top ten hold 7.5% to 9.5%. The sequencing sample was made of PBMCs. The receptors originated from a male donor in good health and CMV-seropositive. Each CDR3 is given with its conserved first and last residue. A D gene is named only where the DNA matches it firmly. The size entry is marked missing in some rows and otherwise reads once, few, many or a size class.

abundance,d_gene,v_gene,j_gene,CDR3nt,CDR3aa
NA,TRBD1,TRBV7-8,TRBJ2-3,TGTGCCAGCAGCCCGTCGACAGGGTCAGATACGCAGTATTTT,CASSPSTGSDTQYF
NA,TRBD1,TRBV4-3,TRBJ1-2,TGCGCCAGCAGGCGGACAGGCCAAGGCTACACCTTC,CASRRTGQGYTF
NA,TRBD1,TRBV27,TRBJ1-2,TGTGCCAGCAGTTTCCAGCCGGGACAGGGTTATGGCTACACCTTC,CASSFQPGQGYGYTF
NA,TRBD1,TRBV7-2,TRBJ2-7,TGTGCCAGCAGCATAACAGGGGGCGTTTACGAGCAGTACTTC,CASSITGGVYEQYF
once,NA,TRBV19,TRBJ2-5,TGTGCCAGTAGTATGGTCAGGGAGACCCAGTACTTC,CASSMVRETQYF
few,NA,TRBV11-2,TRBJ1-1,TGTGGATCAAGAAAGAGCACTGAAGCTTTCTTT,CGSRKSTEAFF
NA,TRBD1,TRBV5-1,TRBJ2-1,TGCGCCAGCAGCTTGGTAGGGGGCCATGAGCAGTTCTTC,CASSLVGGHEQFF
NA,NA,TRBV7-9,TRBJ1-2,TGTGCCAGCAGCTTAGCCAGGGTAGACGGCTACACCTTC,CASSLARVDGYTF
NA,NA,TRBV30,TRBJ1-1,TGTGCCTGGGTTTACGGCACTGAAGCTTTCTTT,CAWVYGTEAFF
NA,TRBD2,TRBV5-4,TRBJ2-3,TGTGCCAGCAGTCGGGCAGCGGGGAGCACAGATACGCAGTATTTT,CASSRAAGSTDTQYF
NA,NA,TRBV7-2,TRBJ1-4,TGTGCCAGCAGCTCCGGGACACGGGTTAATGAAAAACTGTTTTTT,CASSSGTRVNEKLFF
NA,NA,TRBV30,TRBJ1-6,TGTGCCTGGGCCCGACAGGATAATTCACCCCTCCACTTT,CAWARQDNSPLHF
NA,TRBD1,TRBV2,TRBJ2-2,TGTGCCAGCAGTGAAGACCGGACAGGGGGCACCGGGGAGCTGTTTTTT,CASSEDRTGGTGELFF
once,NA,TRBV27,TRBJ2-2,TGTGCCAGCAGTTTTTATGTGGGAGGCACCGGGGAGCTGTTTTTT,CASSFYVGGTGELFF
few,NA,TRBV7-2,TRBJ1-6,TGTGCCAGCAGCTTAGCGGCTAATTCACCCCTCCACTTT,CASSLAANSPLHF
NA,NA,TRBV18,TRBJ2-3,TGTGCCAGCTCACGCACAGATGTGAGCACAGATACGCAGTATTTT,CASSRTDVSTDTQYF
NA,NA,TRBV27,TRBJ1-1,TGTGCCAGCAGTTTCTTATCCGGGAACACTGAAGCTTTCTTT,CASSFLSGNTEAFF
NA,NA,TRBV6-6,TRBJ1-1,TGTGCCAGCAGAGGATCCTGGCGGGCTTTCTTT,CASRGSWRAFF
NA,TRBD2,TRBV11-3,TRBJ2-7,TGTGCCAGCAGCTTAGGAGCTAGCGGGAGTAACGAGCAGTACTTC,CASSLGASGSNEQYF
NA,NA,TRBV30,TRBJ2-4,TGTGCCTGGGGACGTCCTGGAGGAAACATTCAGTACTTC,CAWGRPGGNIQYF
NA,NA,TRBV7-9,TRBJ1-5,TGTGCCAGCAGCTTAGGTCCAGGCTTTAATCAGCCCCAGCATTTT,CASSLGPGFNQPQHF
NA,NA,TRBV9,TRBJ2-5,TGTGCCAGCAGCGTATACGGGAAAGAGACCCAGTACTTC,CASSVYGKETQYF
NA,NA,TRBV6-5,TRBJ1-2,TGTGCCACCCGAGAAGTGGCTAACTATGGCTACACCTTC,CATREVANYGYTF
NA,TRBD2,TRBV4-1,TRBJ2-7,TGCGCCAGCAGCCCCTTAGCGGGAAGCTCCTACGAGCAGTACTTC,CASSPLAGSSYEQYF
once,TRBD1,TRBV30,TRBJ1-5,TGTGCCTGGGACGGACAGGGCGGGCAGCCCCAGCATTTT,CAWDGQGGQPQHF
NA,NA,TRBV4-3,TRBJ2-5,TGCGCCAGCAGCCAACACACCTCAGAGACCCAGTACTTC,CASSQHTSETQYF
NA,NA,TRBV5-1,TRBJ1-2,TGCGCCAGCAGCTTGAGGCCGGAAGGAGATGGCTACACCTTC,CASSLRPEGDGYTF
few,NA,TRBV4-3,TRBJ1-2,TGCGCCAGCAGCCAAGCGGGAACAGCAGACTATGGCTACACCTTC,CASSQAGTADYGYTF
NA,TRBD1,TRBV23-1,TRBJ2-6,TGCGCCAGCAGTCATCGACAGGGGACCACCTCTGGGGCCAACGTCCTGACTTTC,CASSHRQGTTSGANVLTF
NA,NA,TRBV5-1,TRBJ2-1,TGCGCCAGCAGGCCAGCGGAGGGTGAGCAGTTCTTC,CASRPAEGEQFF
NA,TRBD1,TRBV15,TRBJ1-5,TGTGCCACCAGCAGCATGACAGGGGGCCATCAGCCCCAGCATTTT,CATSSMTGGHQPQHF
NA,TRBD1,TRBV4-2,TRBJ1-2,TGTGCCAGCAGCCAAGACCCGACCGGGACAGGGGCCGCGAACACCTTC,CASSQDPTGTGAANTF
few,TRBD2,TRBV5-1,TRBJ2-3,TGCGCCAGCAAGACTAGCGGGTCCACAGATACGCAGTATTTT,CASKTSGSTDTQYF
few,NA,TRBV4-1,TRBJ2-6,TGCGCCAGCAGCCAAGAGCGGCTAGCAGCAGGGGCCAACGGCCTGACTTTC,CASSQERLAAGANGLTF
NA,TRBD2,TRBV5-1,TRBJ2-7,TGCGCCAGCAGCTTGGGAGCCCTAGCGGGGGCCTACGAGCAGTACTTC,CASSLGALAGAYEQYF
NA,NA,TRBV7-9,TRBJ1-4,TGTGCCAGCAGCTTAGGAACAACGGGTAATGAAAAACTGTTTTTT,CASSLGTTGNEKLFF
few,NA,TRBV7-8,TRBJ2-7,TGTGCCAGCAGCTTAGGGACAGTCGCCTACGAGCAGTACTTC,CASSLGTVAYEQYF
NA,NA,TRBV5-1,TRBJ2-5,TGCGCCAGTGGAAACCCAACAGGGCTTTTAGAGACCCAGTACTTC,CASGNPTGLLETQYF
few,NA,TRBV7-2,TRBJ1-1,TGTGCCAGCAGCTTAGCGTCGCAGGGGACTGAAGCTTTCTTT,CASSLASQGTEAFF
NA,NA,TRBV19,TRBJ2-5,TGTGCCAGTAGTATGCGGGTGGTTGGGGAGACCCAGTACTTC,CASSMRVVGETQYF
NA,TRBD2,TRBV9,TRBJ2-3,TGTGCCAGCAGCGTAGCGGCTAGCGGGAGACCAGATACGCAGTATTTT,CASSVAASGRPDTQYF
NA,NA,TRBV20-1,TRBJ1-2,TGCAGTGCCGTAGACAGCTATGGCTACACCTTC,CSAVDSYGYTF
NA,TRBD1,TRBV5-1,TRBJ1-1,TGCGCCAGCAGCCCTGACAGGGCCGGGAACACTGAAGCTTTCTTT,CASSPDRAGNTEAFF
NA,TRBD1,TRBV4-1,TRBJ1-2,TGCGCCAGCAGCCACCTCCACACAGGGGATTATGGCTACACCTTC,CASSHLHTGDYGYTF
few,TRBD1,TRBV27,TRBJ1-1,TGTGCCAGCAGTACCCGGGACAGGGGCGGGATTGGCACTGAAGCTTTCTTT,CASSTRDRGGIGTEAFF
few,NA,TRBV27,TRBJ2-7,TGTGCCAGCAGAAAGGCGGGGGCTCAGTACGAGCAGTACTTC,CASRKAGAQYEQYF
NA,TRBD1,TRBV6-5,TRBJ1-1,TGTGCCAGCACCTACGAGGCAGGGGGCTCTGAAGCTTTCTTT,CASTYEAGGSEAFF
NA,NA,TRBV7-2,TRBJ1-5,TGTGCCAGCAGCCCCCTCGGGGGTCCCCGCCTCTATAATCAGCCCCAGCATTTT,CASSPLGGPRLYNQPQHF
few,NA,TRBV7-2,TRBJ2-5,TGTGCCAGCAGCCTAGCTCGGGAGGAGACCCAGTACTTC,CASSLAREETQYF
once,NA,TRBV5-1,TRBJ1-6,TGCGCCAGCAGCTTGGGGCCTGATTCACCCCTCCACTTT,CASSLGPDSPLHF
once,NA,TRBV7-6,TRBJ2-3,TGTGCCAGCAGCGCCACAGGGAGGGGTACGCAGTATTTT,CASSATGRGTQYF
NA,TRBD2,TRBV11-3,TRBJ2-1,TGTGCCAGCAGCTTAGGAATTAGCGGGACCTCCTACAATGAGCAGTTCTTC,CASSLGISGTSYNEQFF